The 25 T cell receptor beta chains given below trace back to one sample, sequenced in a study of circulating CD8 cells and anti-PD-1 response in melanoma. Each library started from approximately 15 ng of total RNA using the QIAseq Immune Repertoire TCR panel. TCRdb reprocessed the reads with MiXCR, giving one entry per CDR3 protein. The repertoire consists of under 600 distinct CDR3 sequences, with over 7.5% occurring once and the leading ten covering 39%. Sorting of live CD3+CD8+TCRalphabeta+ cells by PD-1 and/or TIGIT gave four subsets. Sequencing was performed on CD8+ T cells from PBMCs, taken at baseline or after one month of anti-PD-1 therapy (not recorded which). All receptors derive from a human donor with melanoma.

By sample share, this clonotype is medium-sized (0.01 to 0.1%). This chain joins TRBV7-2 and TRBJ2-7; D may be TRBD1 (6 bases). The CDR3 consists of 15 residues. Germline-derived CDR1 and CDR2 are SGHTA and FQGNSA. V lost 2 bases and J 4 bases, leaving 15 bases between the germline ends. CDR3 in amino acids: CASSLSAGALYEQYF. DNA for the CDR3: TGTGCCAGCAGCTTATCGGCAGGGGCATTATACGAGCAGTACTTC.

By share, this clonotype ranks as hyperexpanded. The V call is TRBV19, the J call TRBJ2-1; 8 bases map to TRBD2. The junction had 10 bases not matched to a gene; V was cut back by 8 bases and J by 4 bases. The germline V gene has CDR1 LNHDA and CDR2 SQIVND (reference sequence). This CDR3 is built from 15 residues. In DNA form, the CDR3 reads TGTGCCAGTTCTGCTACTAGCGGACTATACAATGAGCAGTTCTTC. Protein sequence: CASSATSGLYNEQFF. Full variable domain (remainder filled in from reference TRBV19 and TRBJ2-1): DGGITQSPKYLFRKEGQNVTLSCEQNLNHDAMYWYRQDPGQGLRLIYYSQIVNDFQKGDIAEGYSVSREKKESFPLTVTSAQKNPTAFYLCASSATSGLYNEQFFGPGTRLTVL.

With respect to this clonotype: It may be a read error: a sequence one base away is much more abundant. The chain carries TRBV29-1 and TRBJ2-1; D remains unclear. This CDR3 has 10 amino acids. Germline values: CDR1 SQVTM, CDR2 ANQGSEA. The CDR3 region is CGGHRNEQFF. The CDR3 DNA reads TGCGGCGGCCATAGAAATGAGCAGTTCTTC.

This clonotype was detected a few times. A clone one base away is much larger, so this may be a read error. This chain joins TRBV28 and TRBJ2-7; TRBD1 might be the D (5 bases). Germline lookup yields CDR1 MDHEN and CDR2 SYDVKM. This CDR3 spans 14 amino acids. V lost 3 bases to trimming and J lost 4 bases, with 13 bases between them. The CDR3 nucleotides read TGTGCCAGCAGTTTTAAGCAGGGCCGGTACGAGCAGTACTTC. This translates into CASSFKQGRYEQYF.

This clonotype ranks as medium-sized. V gene TRBV27 combines with J gene TRBJ2-7; TRBD1 agrees at 10 bases. This CDR3 comprises 15 residues. The trim removed 7 bases at V and 3 bases at J, leaving 9 bases unmatched. Looked up from germline, CDR1 is MNHEY and CDR2 is SMNVEV (reference sequence). The chain's CDR3 is CASKITGTGVYEQYF. The CDR3 DNA sequence: TGTGCCAGCAAGATAACCGGGACAGGGGTCTACGAGCAGTACTTC.

This clonotype is large within its sample. The chain is built from TRBV27 and TRBJ2-5, with 9 positions matching TRBD2. Germline V gene data show CDR1 as MNHEY and CDR2 as SMNVEV (reference sequence). The CDR3 has 14 amino acids. Unmatched junction bases numbered 7, after V lost 6 bases and J lost 5 bases. In DNA form, the CDR3 reads TGTGCCAGCAGAAGGCGGGGGGGAGTTGAGACCCAGTACTTC. Protein sequence: CASRRRGGVETQYF.

In its sample, this clonotype is medium-sized. V is TRBV21-1 and J is TRBJ2-1; the table's D gene call, TRBD2, was not cross checked with the DNA. TRBV21-1 is an annotated pseudogene. There are 16 residues in the CDR3. DNA for the CDR3: TGTGCCAGCAGCAAAAATTCTAGCGGGGGGAACGATGAGCAGTTCTTC. It is translated as CASSKNSSGGNDEQFF.

By share of the sample, this clonotype is medium-sized (0.01 to 0.1%). The chain couples TRBV27 to TRBJ2-1; 9 bases are shared with TRBD2. The CDR3 is made up of 16 amino acids. V lost 2 bases to trimming and J lost 9 bases; unmatched junction nucleotides: 11. The germline gives CDR1 MNHEY, CDR2 SMNVEV (reference sequence). The CDR3 spells CASSLIGGGARGEQFF. The CDR3 coding sequence is TGTGCCAGCAGTTTAATCGGCGGGGGGGCCAGGGGTGAGCAGTTCTTC.

This clonotype is medium-sized by share. The J gene is TRBJ1-2, the V gene TRBV27, with 7 bases that match TRBD1. The CDR3 totals 14 residues. The germline gives CDR1 MNHEY, CDR2 SMNVEV (reference sequence). V gave up 0 bases and J gave up 2 bases; unmatched junction bases: 0. The CDR3 DNA sequence: TGTGCCAGCAGTTTATCGACAGGGAACTATGGCTACACCTTC. As protein: CASSLSTGNYGYTF.

There are a few counts of this clonotype. The V gene is TRBV19, the J gene TRBJ1-1; D not resolved. The CDR3 has 13 amino acids. Germline loops: CDR1 LNHDA, CDR2 SQIVND (reference sequence). V shed 2 bases and J shed 2 bases, with 6 bases lying between them. The CDR3 here is CASSINSNTEAFF. The CDR3 DNA sequence: TGTGCCAGTAGTATAAACAGTAACACTGAAGCTTTCTTT.

This clonotype is classed as large (0.1 to 1%). The gene calls are TRBV27 and TRBJ2-7; TRBD1 might be the D (6 bases). This CDR3 is built from 15 residues. V lost 5 bases and J lost 7, with 21 bases in between. CDR1 and CDR2 (germline): MNHEY, SMNVEV (reference sequence). Written as DNA, the CDR3 is TGTGCCAGCAGTACCTTCCAGGGGCCCCTTCGGGAGCAGTACTTC. Its translation is CASSTFQGPLREQYF.

This clonotype rates as large. The genes are TRBV4-1 and TRBJ1-4, with 7 bases identical to TRBD1. The CDR3 covers 16 residues. Trimming took 5 bases from V and 5 from J; bases not matched to a gene: 11. CDR1 MGHRA and CDR2 YSYEKL come from the germline V gene. CDR3 sequence: CASSTRSTGTNEKLFF. CDR3 nucleotide sequence: TGCGCCAGCAGCACACGATCGACAGGGACAAATGAAAAACTGTTTTTT.

In its sample, this clonotype ranks as medium-sized. This chain connects TRBV5-1 to TRBJ2-7, with 12 bases aligning to TRBD2. After removal of 5 bases from V and 5 bases from J, the junction contained 8 bases not matched to a gene. From germline, CDR1 is SGHRS and CDR2 YFSETQ. There are 15 residues in the CDR3. Here the CDR3 reads CASSTSGGPGNEQYF. As DNA, the CDR3 is TGCGCCAGCAGTACTAGCGGGGGGCCGGGGAACGAGCAGTACTTC. The full variable domain, rest sourced from reference TRBV5-1 and TRBJ2-7, is KAGVTQTPRYLIKTRGQQVTLSCSPISGHRSVSWYQQTPGQGLQFLFEYFSETQRNKGNFPGRFSGRQFSNSRSEMNVSTLELGDSALYLCASSTSGGPGNEQYFGPGTRLTVT.

This clonotype has only a few counts. The chain uses TRBV9 and TRBJ2-5; 7 bases are shared with TRBD1. After removal of 0 bases from V and 4 bases from J, the junction contained 3 bases not matched to a gene. Per germline, CDR1 SGDLS and CDR2 YYNGEE. The CDR3 spans 14 residues. CDR3 sequence: CASSVEGALETQYF. The CDR3, as DNA: TGTGCCAGCAGCGTAGAGGGGGCCTTAGAGACCCAGTACTTC. Drawing the rest from reference TRBV9 and TRBJ2-5, the complete variable domain is DSGVTQTPKHLITATGQRVTLRCSPRSGDLSVYWYQQSLDQGLQFLIQYYNGEERAKGNILERFSAQQFPDLHSELNLSSLELGDSALYFCASSVEGALETQYFGPGTRLLVL.

This clonotype is labeled as large. This chain joins TRBV7-2 and TRBJ2-7, with D possibly TRBD2 on 6 matching bases. This CDR3 region has 18 residues. Germline V gives CDR1 SGHTA, CDR2 FQGNSA. V was cut by 4 bases and J by 2 bases, with 24 bases left in between. The CDR3 spells CASSSTVPRLDKTYEQYF. CDR3 nucleotides: TGTGCCAGCAGCTCCACCGTACCTAGACTAGACAAAACCTACGAGCAGTACTTC. The full variable domain, in which reference TRBV7-2 and TRBJ2-7 provide the parts outside the CDR3, is GAGVSQSPSNKVTEKGKDVELRCDPISGHTALYWYRQSLGQGLEFLIYFQGNSAPDKSGLPSDRFSAERTGGSVSTLTIQRTQQEDSAVYLCASSSTVPRLDKTYEQYFGPGTRLTVT.

A note on this clonotype: This could be a read error, since a much larger clone is one nucleotide away. The chain links TRBV7-3 to TRBJ2-1; the match to TRBD2 covers 9 bases. Germline CDR1 and CDR2: SGHTA and FQGTGA. The CDR3 has 15 amino acids. The CDR3 sequence is CASSPAGGFLDEQLF. In DNA form, the CDR3 reads TGTGCCAGCAGCCCAGCGGGGGGCTTCCTCGATGAGCAGCTCTTC.

Judged by abundance, this clonotype is medium-sized (0.01 to 0.1%). J is TRBJ1-5 and V is TRBV5-5; D might be TRBD1 (5 bases). Looked up from germline, CDR1 is SGHKS and CDR2 is YYEKEE (reference sequence). V lost 4 bases and J 6 bases, leaving 14 bases between the germline ends. CDR3 length equals 14 residues. The CDR3 region is CASSPGMGGQPQHF. The DNA of the CDR3 is TGTGCCAGCAGCCCAGGGATGGGAGGTCAGCCCCAGCATTTT.

The J gene is TRBJ2-7, the V gene TRBV20-1, with 7 bases identical to TRBD1. Germline V CDR1 and CDR2: DFQATT, SNEGSKA (reference sequence). The J segment lost 2 bases and the V segment lost 3 bases, leaving 10 bases of the junction unmatched. The CDR3 covers 15 residues. The CDR3 bases are TGCAGTGCTAGCTCAACGGACAGGCCTGCCTACGAGCAGTACTTC. Translated, it gives CSASSTDRPAYEQYF.

The chain employs TRBV5-5 and TRBJ2-5; a weak D match, TRBD1 (6 bases). Looked up from germline, CDR1 is SGHKS and CDR2 is YYEKEE (reference sequence). This CDR3 spans 14 amino acids. The V end was cut by 2 bases, the J end by 1 base, with 9 bases between. CDR3 amino acids: CASSFWTVQETQYF. In DNA form, the CDR3 reads TGTGCCAGCAGCTTTTGGACAGTCCAAGAGACCCAGTACTTC.

This clonotype is medium-sized within its sample. The CDR3 loop reads CASGLTYTDTQYF. In nucleotides, the CDR3 is TGTGCTAGTGGCCTGACCTACACAGATACGCAGTATTTT. The chain links TRBV12-5 to TRBJ2-3; no firm D call. CDR3 size: 13 residues. Germline assignment: CDR1 LGHNT and CDR2 FRNRAP. V lost 6 bases, J lost 2 bases, and 9 bases lay in between.

By sample share, this clonotype is large (0.1 to 1%). CDR3 nucleotides: TGTGCCAGCAGCTTCGGGACAGGCCTTTCCAATGAGCAGTTCTTC. Protein product: CASSFGTGLSNEQFF. V gene TRBV7-3 combines with J gene TRBJ2-1, with TRBD1 matching over 8 bases. The V and J ends lost 3 bases and 6 bases, in that order; junction bases with no gene match: 7. The CDR3 has 15 residues. Germline V gene data show CDR1 as SGHTA and CDR2 as FQGTGA.

The chain combines TRBV28 with TRBJ1-2, with a possible D match to TRBD1 (6 bases). Deletions cut 10 bases from V and 7 bases from J, with 22 bases between. The length of the CDR3 is 14 residues. The germline V gene encodes CDR1 MDHEN and CDR2 SYDVKM. This chain's CDR3 is CAILRQASRGGYTF. Written as DNA, the CDR3 is TGTGCCATCCTCAGACAGGCCTCACGGGGTGGCTACACCTTC.

In this sample, this clonotype is medium-sized. This chain's CDR3 is CASSQTLGLSNQPQHF. In DNA form, the CDR3 reads TGCGCCAGCAGCCAAACTTTAGGTCTTAGCAATCAGCCCCAGCATTTT. V gene TRBV4-1 combines with J gene TRBJ1-5; D is unclear. The V end was cut by 2 bases, the J end by 0 bases, with 11 bases between. The CDR3 contains 16 residues. Germline V gene lookup returns CDR1 MGHRA and CDR2 YSYEKL.

In its sample, this clonotype was seen once. Possible read error: a much larger clone is one base away. The chain couples TRBV19 to TRBJ2-1; 11 nucleotides line up with TRBD2. This CDR3 is built from 15 residues. CDR1 is LNHDA and CDR2 is SQIVND in the germline V gene (reference sequence). CDR3 amino acids: CASSVTSGAYNEQCF. CDR3 bases: TGTGCCAGTAGTGTGACTAGCGGGGCTTACAATGAGCAGTGCTTC.

This clonotype was recorded a few times. The chain has TRBV7-9 and TRBJ2-3; no definite D call. There are 14 residues in the CDR3. The ends were cut back, 1 base at V and 2 bases at J, with 7 bases in the middle. Germline V gene data show CDR1 as SEHNR and CDR2 as FQNEAQ (reference sequence). The CDR3 reads CASSLGVLTDTQYF. The CDR3, as DNA: TGTGCCAGCAGCTTAGGGGTACTCACAGATACGCAGTATTTT.